Following are 12 T cell receptor beta chains from one sample sequenced in a study of T cell repertoires in aging, cancer and after chemotherapy. TCR beta rearrangements were amplified from peripheral blood genomic DNA. Rearranged V-D-J TRB sequences were amplified with a mixed TRB-A/B primer pool. From the multiplex PCR reads, TCRdb called clonotypes with MiXCR, one entry per CDR3 protein. The data hold over 1,000 distinct CDR3 sequences, with about 29% observed a single time. Material: blood. The receptors here all came from a human donor with a solid tumor.

Sample share makes this clonotype medium-sized (0.01 to 0.1%). The gene calls are TRBV5-6 and TRBJ2-3; possible D gene TRBD1, 6 bases. V dropped 1 base and J dropped 2 bases, with 14 bases sitting between them. Germline CDR1 reads SGHDT; CDR2 reads YYEEEE. The CDR3 has 16 residues. For the CDR3, the DNA is TGTGCCAGCAGCTTGATAGGTCAGGGGCACACAGATACGCAGTATTTT. Its protein is CASSLIGQGHTDTQYF.

This clonotype counts as medium-sized. J is TRBJ2-1 and V is TRBV7-2; D ambiguous. Germline loops: CDR1 SGHTA, CDR2 FQGNSA. The CDR3 extends over 15 amino acids. Trimming removed 4 bases from V and 4 bases from J, with 14 bases in between. The CDR3 sequence is CASSYPGTRYNEQFF. The CDR3 DNA reads as TGTGCCAGCAGCTACCCAGGAACCCGGTACAATGAGCAGTTCTTC.

This chain links TRBV6-6 with TRBJ1-3, with D hard to call. V gave up 5 bases and J gave up 0 bases, with 11 bases separating them. This CDR3 has 15 amino acids. The germline CDR1 and CDR2 sequences are MNHNY and SVGAGI (reference sequence). The CDR3, as DNA: TGTGCCAGCAGTCCCGAGCGCCACTCTGGAAACACCATATATTTT. It codes for CASSPERHSGNTIYF.

Sample share makes this clonotype large. The chain is built from TRBV6-1 and TRBJ2-3; D gene ambiguous. The CDR3 extends over 12 amino acids. V was trimmed by 2 bases and J by 7 bases, leaving 7 bases between them. CDR1 and CDR2 (germline): MNHNS, SASEGT. The CDR3 loop is CASSEWGNTQYF. The CDR3 region has the DNA TGTGCCAGCAGTGAATGGGGAAATACGCAGTATTTT.

This clonotype has just a few counts. The J gene is TRBJ2-1, the V gene TRBV27; 9 nucleotides agree with TRBD1. Germline lookup yields CDR1 MNHEY and CDR2 SMNVEV (reference sequence). This CDR3 comprises 16 residues. V shed 3 bases, J shed 8 bases, and the junction held 11 bases outside the gene matches. The CDR3 region has the DNA TGTGCCAGCAGTTTTGTGGGACAGGGTGGCGGAGATGAGCAGTTCTTC. Amino acids: CASSFVGQGGGDEQFF.

The chain combines TRBV13 with TRBJ2-3; 12 positions match TRBD2. This CDR3 has 19 residues. Germline CDR1 is PRHDT and CDR2 is FYEKMQ (reference sequence). Trimming removed 3 bases from V and 0 bases from J; junction bases left unmatched: 10. In nucleotides, the CDR3 is TGTGCCAGCAGCTTTGCTAGCGGGGGGGCCCTAAGGAGCACAGATACGCAGTATTTT. Protein sequence: CASSFASGGALRSTDTQYF.

This chain uses TRBV20-1 with TRBJ1-2; D remains ambiguous. Germline V gene data show CDR1 as DFQATT and CDR2 as SNEGSKA (reference sequence). The V and J ends lost 5 bases and 6 bases respectively, with 13 bases between them. The CDR3 length is 12 residues. The CDR3 loop is CSAPLAGNGYTF. The DNA for the CDR3 is TGCAGTGCTCCCCTGGCGGGTAATGGCTACACCTTC.

A note on this clonotype: A much larger clone differs from this one at a single base, so this may be a read error. The chain employs TRBV24-1 and TRBJ2-2; possibly TRBD1 for D (5 bases). This CDR3 has 13 residues. Looked up from germline, CDR1 is KGHDR and CDR2 is SFDVKD. Trimming took off 6 bases at V and 6 bases at J, with 10 bases between the two ends. CDR3 DNA: TGTGCCACCAGTAATCAGGGTCCCGGGGAGCTGTTTTTT. Encoded protein: CATSNQGPGELFF.

In its sample, this clonotype is large. J is TRBJ2-7 and V is TRBV30, with a possible D match to TRBD1 (6 bases). Trimming shortened V by 2 bases and J by 4 bases, and 12 bases separated the two germline ends. This CDR3 is built from 13 residues. The germline CDR1 and CDR2 sequences are GTSNPN and SVGIG (reference sequence). CDR3 protein: CAWSQGQYYEQYF. The CDR3 nucleotides read TGTGCCTGGAGTCAGGGGCAGTATTACGAGCAGTACTTC.

In its sample, this clonotype is medium-sized. This chain uses TRBV6-5 with TRBJ2-5, with no clear D. The length of the CDR3 is 15 residues. V was clipped by 4 bases and J by 2 bases, with 14 bases between them. Germline CDR1 and CDR2: MNHEY and SVGAGI. The DNA for the CDR3 is TGTGCCAGCAGTTCCCGAGACAAAACTCAAGAGACCCAGTACTTC. Encoded protein: CASSSRDKTQETQYF.

This clonotype is medium-sized in the sample. V is TRBV5-4 and J is TRBJ2-3; the D gene is possibly TRBD2 (5 bases). Germline-derived CDR1 and CDR2 are SGHNT and YYREEE (reference sequence). CDR3 size: 14 residues. Trimming shortened V by 2 bases and J by 0 bases, and 7 bases separated the two germline ends. Written as DNA, the CDR3 is TGTGCCAGCAGCTTACTAGATAGCACAGATACGCAGTATTTT. Residues: CASSLLDSTDTQYF.

As to this clonotype: Possible read error: a much larger clone is one base away. The chain combines TRBV6-1 with TRBJ2-6, with D uncertain. The germline gives CDR1 MNHNS, CDR2 SASEGT. The CDR3 consists of 15 residues. V lost 10 bases and J lost 0, with 13 bases in between. The CDR3 loop reads CAIRLLLSGANVLTF. For the CDR3, the DNA is TGTGCCATCAGACTGCTCCTCTCTGGGGCCAACGTCCTGACTTTC.